This T cell receptor beta chain was observed in a study of blood T cell repertoires in COVID-19. Study background: Samples of COVID-19 (acute and convalescent) were obtained from the United States, Italy and Spain. From T cells, B-cell-depleted T cells, or PBMCs came the material, which was cDNA or gDNA.

Study processing details: Researchers report that nucleated cell counts were estimated from reference gene primer amplification. Clones were read by immunoSEQ multiplex PCR, and TCRdb kept only the in-frame ones, dropping some. The D gene and trimming were derived from the DNA, and the V and J assignments and clone size from that table. In the table there are 450,000 or so clones, approximately 92% of which are singletons. CDR3 length: 16 residues. Unmatched junction bases numbered 9, after V lost 0 bases and J lost 8 bases. Germline values: CDR1 SNHLY, CDR2 FYNNEI. Seattle cases were enrolled at active infection and followed longitudinally.

The J gene is TRBJ1-4, the V gene TRBV2; 7 bases line up with TRBD1. Sequencing input: peripheral blood. The clonotype comes from a man aged 18 to 35 with COVID-19, enrolled during active disease. For the CDR3, the DNA is TGTGCCAGCAGTGAAGCGCTAGGGGGCGTATTAGAAAAACTGTTTTTT. It specifies CASSEALGGVLEKLFF.